The next 25 T cell receptor beta chains were all read from a single sample in a study of T cell responses to AZD1222 COVID-19 vaccine. Generated by immunoSEQ multiplex PCR, the TCRdb table keeps only in-frame clones and is missing some. The sample records around 130,000 clones, roughly 94% being singletons. This specimen was peripheral blood, taken on day 0 of AZD1222 vaccination. All receptors derive from an adult in good health.

V is TRBV4-1 and J is TRBJ2-7; D is unresolved. V lost 2 bases to trimming and J lost 1 base, with 9 bases between them. Germline lookup yields CDR1 MGHRA and CDR2 YSYEKL. The CDR3 is 14 residues long. This CDR3 is CASSQPLASYEQYF. The CDR3 region has the DNA TGCGCCAGCAGCCAACCCCTGGCTTCCTACGAGCAGTACTTC.

The rearrangement uses TRBV5-8 and TRBJ2-7; 7 bases line up with TRBD1. V was pared by 3 bases and J by 2 bases, with 5 bases of the junction left unmatched. Per the germline V gene, CDR1 is SGHTS and CDR2 is YDEGEE. The CDR3 length is 14 residues. CDR3 sequence: CASSSPGQTYEQYF. In DNA, the CDR3 is TGTGCCAGCAGCTCACCGGGACAGACCTACGAGCAGTACTTC. The full variable domain, completed using reference TRBV5-8 and TRBJ2-7, is EAGVTQSPTHLIKTRGQQATLRCSPISGHTSVYWYQQALGLGLQFLLWYDEGEERNRGNFPPRFSGRQFPNYSSELNVNALELEDSALYLCASSSPGQTYEQYFGPGTRLTVT.

V gene TRBV3-1 (or the pseudogene TRBV3-2) combines with J gene TRBJ2-1; 10 positions agree with TRBD2. The trim removed 7 bases at V and 0 bases at J, leaving 3 bases unmatched. Germline V gives CDR1 LGHDT, CDR2 YNNKEL (reference sequence). The CDR3 sequence is 15 residues long. The CDR3 sequence is CASTTSGSSYNEQFF. CDR3 DNA sequence: TGTGCCAGCACGACTAGCGGGTCCTCCTACAATGAGCAGTTCTTC.

The V gene is TRBV7-2, the J gene TRBJ2-7, with D perhaps assigned TRBD1 or TRBD2 (7 bases each). Germline V gene sequence: CDR1 SGHTA, CDR2 FQGNSA. This CDR3 spans 15 amino acids. Trimming shortened V by 3 bases and J by 4 bases, and 16 bases separated the two germline ends. Here the CDR3 reads CASSFQGGDHYEQYF. The CDR3 coding sequence is TGTGCCAGCAGCTTCCAGGGGGGGGACCATTACGAGCAGTACTTC.

The gene calls are TRBV11-2 and TRBJ1-3; no definite D call. The CDR3 is 18 amino acids. The V end was cut by 4 bases, the J end by 0 bases, with 19 bases between. The germline gives CDR1 SGHAT, CDR2 FQNNGV. The CDR3 reads CASSYRGTRTFSGNTIYF. Here the CDR3 DNA reads TGTGCCAGCAGCTACAGAGGTACCAGGACTTTCTCTGGAAACACCATATATTTT. Drawing the rest from reference TRBV11-2 and TRBJ1-3, the complete variable domain is EAGVAQSPRYKIIEKRQSVAFWCNPISGHATLYWYQQILGQGPKLLIQFQNNGVVDDSQLPKDRFSAERLKGVDSTLKIQPAKLEDSAVYLCASSYRGTRTFSGNTIYFGEGSWLTVV.

The chain employs TRBV19 and TRBJ1-5, with a weak D call TRBD1 (6 bases). This CDR3 spans 15 amino acids. Trimming left V 7 bases short and J 4 bases short, with 17 bases between. Germline V gene lookup returns CDR1 LNHDA and CDR2 SQIVND (reference sequence). CDR3 sequence reads: CASTQEGHPNQPQHF. DNA of the CDR3: TGTGCCAGTACTCAAGAGGGACACCCTAATCAGCCCCAGCATTTT.

The chain couples TRBV11-3 to TRBJ1-1; no clear D gene. The CDR3 covers 13 residues. Germline V gives CDR1 SGHNT, CDR2 YENEEA. The V end lost 1 base, the J end lost 0 bases, and 3 bases lay between the germline ends. The CDR3 bases are TGTGCCAGCAGCTTAGGGTTGAACACTGAAGCTTTCTTT. Amino acid sequence: CASSLGLNTEAFF.

The J gene is TRBJ1-2, the V gene TRBV30; 9 bases are a match to TRBD1. The CDR3 runs 13 residues. V lost 5 bases to trimming and J lost 4 bases; unmatched junction nucleotides: 5. Germline CDR1 reads GTSNPN; CDR2 reads SVGIG (reference sequence). The CDR3 region has the DNA TGTGCCTGGGGGACAGGGTCTGTCTATGGCTACACCTTC. It encodes CAWGTGSVYGYTF. The whole variable domain, remainder taken from reference TRBV30 and TRBJ1-2, is SQTIHQWPATLVQPVGSPLSLECTVEGTSNPNLYWYRQAAGRGLQLLFYSVGIGQISSEVPQNLSASRPQDRQFILSSKKLLLSDSGFYLCAWGTGSVYGYTFGSGTRLTVV.

The gene calls are TRBV18 and TRBJ1-4; TRBD1 might be the D (5 bases). In germline, CDR1 is KGHSH, CDR2 LQKENI. This CDR3 is 14 amino acids long. The V end lost 6 bases, the J end lost 7 bases, and 15 bases lay between the germline ends. CDR3 amino acids: CASSLRGGREKLFF. The CDR3 nucleotides read TGTGCCAGCTCTCTCCGGGGCGGACGTGAAAAACTGTTTTTT.

The chain has TRBV23-1 and TRBJ1-1, with 8 bases lining up with TRBD1. TRBV23-1 is an open reading frame whose function is uncertain. This CDR3 has 19 amino acids. Germline trimming cut 5 bases from V and 1 base from J; bases unmatched to any gene: 18. CDR3 sequence: CASSSITTGERIKNTEAFF. The CDR3 DNA reads as TGCGCCAGCAGTTCAATAACGACAGGGGAACGAATTAAGAACACTGAAGCTTTCTTT.

This sequence joins TRBV7-2 and TRBJ2-7; TRBD2 agrees at 7 bases. This CDR3 has 14 residues. CDR1 is SGHTA and CDR2 is FQGNSA in the germline V gene. J gave up 2 bases and V 4 bases, and 5 bases lay outside the gene matches. CDR3 in DNA: TGTGCCAGCAGCTACGGACTAGTTGCCTACGAGCAGTACTTC. Its translation: CASSYGLVAYEQYF.

The chain recombines TRBV7-8 with TRBJ2-7; weak D call: TRBD2 (5 bases). Trimming took 5 bases from V and 7 from J, leaving 21 bases between them. The CDR3 runs to 15 residues. CDR1 and CDR2 from the germline V gene are SGHVS and FQNEAQ. CDR3: CASSVTRLSPGEQYF. In DNA, the CDR3 is TGTGCCAGCAGCGTGACCCGGCTGTCCCCGGGGGAGCAGTACTTC.

The rearrangement joins TRBV9 to TRBJ2-1, with a possible D match to TRBD1 (6 bases). The CDR3 spans 13 residues. Trimming pared 3 bases from V and 6 bases from J, leaving 10 bases between. Germline loops: CDR1 SGDLS, CDR2 YYNGEE. CDR3 coding DNA: TGTGCCAGCAGCGGTCCCAGGGGCAATGAGCAGTTCTTC. Protein product: CASSGPRGNEQFF.

This clone was counted a single time. CDR3 protein: CASSVSAGASYGYTF. In DNA, the CDR3 is TGTGCCAGCAGCGTCTCCGCGGGGGCCTCCTATGGCTACACCTTC. The rearrangement links TRBV9 to TRBJ1-2, with D perhaps matching TRBD1 (6 bases). The CDR3 runs 15 residues. Trimming removed 2 bases from V and 4 bases from J, with 15 bases in between. Germline CDR1 SGDLS, CDR2 YYNGEE. The full variable domain, completed using reference TRBV9 and TRBJ1-2, is DSGVTQTPKHLITATGQRVTLRCSPRSGDLSVYWYQQSLDQGLQFLIQYYNGEERAKGNILERFSAQQFPDLHSELNLSSLELGDSALYFCASSVSAGASYGYTFGSGTRLTVV.

The J gene is TRBJ2-7, the V gene TRBV21-1; TRBD2 reflects the table's D call only, with no check against the DNA. TRBV21-1 is deemed a pseudogene. CDR3 length equals 13 residues. CDR3 bases: TGTGCCAGCAGCAAAGTAGAGGGATACGAGCAGTACTTC. Encoded protein: CASSKVEGYEQYF.

The chain joins TRBV10-1 to TRBJ2-7; D gene ambiguous. Germline CDR1 WNHNN, CDR2 SYGVQD (reference sequence). The CDR3 runs 13 residues. V lost 3 bases and J 3 bases, leaving 9 bases between the germline ends. The CDR3 is CASSDGLGYEQYF. For the CDR3, the DNA is TGCGCCAGCAGTGACGGTTTGGGCTACGAGCAGTACTTC.

The chain recombines TRBV4-3 with TRBJ1-1; TRBD1 might be the D (6 bases). The germline V gene has CDR1 LGHNA and CDR2 YSLEER. V lost 4 bases and J 4 bases, leaving 13 bases between the germline ends. The CDR3 loop spans 14 amino acids. In nucleotides, the CDR3 is TGCGCCAGCAGCCGGGTGACAGGAGCCACTGAAGCTTTCTTT. Translating gives CASSRVTGATEAFF.

The gene calls are TRBV29-1 and TRBJ2-3; 8 bases match TRBD2. CDR1 and CDR2 (germline): SQVTM, ANQGSEA. The CDR3 length is 13 residues. The V gene end was trimmed by 6 bases and the J gene end by 0 bases; junction bases not matched to a gene: 2. The CDR3 region has the DNA TGCAGCGTCCAGCGGGGGAGCACAGATACGCAGTATTTT. Translation gives CSVQRGSTDTQYF.

This chain links TRBV29-1 with TRBJ2-1, with 9 nucleotides matching TRBD1. The CDR3 is 16 amino acids. CDR1 and CDR2 (germline): SQVTM, ANQGSEA. With V trimmed by 3 bases and J by 9 bases, 15 bases remained unmatched. The CDR3 sequence: CSVDYPGTGPVGEQFF. The CDR3 DNA is TGCAGCGTTGATTACCCAGGGACAGGGCCCGTGGGTGAGCAGTTCTTC.

The chain combines TRBV2 with TRBJ1-5; D call uncertain. The V and J ends lost 4 bases and 0 bases respectively, with 7 bases between them. In germline, CDR1 is SNHLY, CDR2 FYNNEI. The CDR3 has 14 residues. CDR3 bases: TGTGCCAGCAGTGTGATAAATAGCAATCAGCCCCAGCATTTT. Encoded protein: CASSVINSNQPQHF.

V and J are TRBV7-2 and TRBJ2-1, with 7 bases aligning to TRBD2. Germline V gene sequence: CDR1 SGHTA, CDR2 FQGNSA. The trim removed 4 bases at V and 5 bases at J, leaving 8 bases unmatched. CDR3 size: 15 residues. The CDR3 protein is CASSSRGGRNNEQFF. The CDR3, as DNA: TGTGCCAGCAGCTCCCGCGGCGGGAGAAACAATGAGCAGTTCTTC. Combining the CDR3 with reference TRBV7-2 and TRBJ2-1 gives the whole variable domain GAGVSQSPSNKVTEKGKDVELRCDPISGHTALYWYRQSLGQGLEFLIYFQGNSAPDKSGLPSDRFSAERTGGSVSTLTIQRTQQEDSAVYLCASSSRGGRNNEQFFGPGTRLTVL.

About this clone: In the same sample, other DNA sequences code for this CDR3. CDR3 region: CASSREGTEAFF. The CDR3 DNA reads TGTGCCAGCAGTCGAGAGGGAACTGAAGCTTTCTTT. V and J are TRBV6-5 and TRBJ1-1; D call uncertain. This CDR3 has 12 amino acids. Germline values: CDR1 MNHEY, CDR2 SVGAGI. Deletions cut 5 bases from V and 5 bases from J, with 9 bases between.

The chain links TRBV5-6 to TRBJ2-2, with D unclear. V lost 0 bases and J lost 4, with 13 bases in between. The CDR3 has 16 residues. Looked up from germline, CDR1 is SGHDT and CDR2 is YYEEEE. CDR3 sequence reads: CASSLGRSLPTGELFF. CDR3 in DNA: TGTGCCAGCAGCTTGGGGCGGTCCCTACCCACCGGGGAGCTGTTTTTT. Filled out from reference TRBV5-6 and TRBJ2-2, the complete variable domain reads DAGVTQSPTHLIKTRGQQVTLRCSPKSGHDTVSWYQQALGQGPQFIFQYYEEEERQRGNFPDRFSGHQFPNYSSELNVNALLLGDSALYLCASSLGRSLPTGELFFGEGSRLTVL.

This clone was detected once. The chain recombines TRBV7-2 with TRBJ2-6, with D perhaps TRBD1 or TRBD2 (5 bases each). The CDR3 has 15 residues. V lost 1 base to trimming and J lost 1 base, with 5 bases between them. CDR1 SGHTA and CDR2 FQGNSA come from the germline V gene. CDR3 nucleotides: TGTGCCAGCAGCTTAGGGGGGTCTGGGGCCAACGTCCTGACTTTC. Translation: CASSLGGSGANVLTF.

V gene TRBV5-6 combines with J gene TRBJ1-4; the D gene is possibly TRBD1 (5 bases). CDR3 length equals 14 residues. CDR1 and CDR2 from the germline V gene are SGHDT and YYEEEE. Trimming left V 4 bases short and J 6 bases short, with 13 bases between. The CDR3 region is CASSPRGIHEKLFF. In nucleotides, the CDR3 is TGTGCCAGCAGCCCGCGGGGCATACATGAAAAACTGTTTTTT.